These T cell receptor beta chains were read from a single sample in a study of regulatory T cells in long-lasting Graves disease. TCRdb recomputed calls from the multiplex PCR reads with MiXCR, one row per CDR3 protein. The sample lists approximately 490,000 distinct CDR3 sequences, 15% to 20% occurring once. This sample was also put to use in a study of T cells in Graves' hyperthyroidism and ophthalmopathy.

Here the sequenced sample was peripheral blood mononuclear cells (PBMCs), taken at new diagnosis, from a patient treated with antithyroid drugs. All receptors come from a man between 35 and 55 years old with Graves disease. CDR3s include the opening cysteine and the closing phenylalanine or tryptophan. A D gene is named only where the DNA matches it firmly. Part of the rows lack a size; the others show once, few, many or a class for expanded clones.

J gene,clone size,D gene,V gene,CDR3 DNA,CDR3 protein
TRBJ2-2,-,-,TRBV11-3,TGTGCCAGCAGCGTATTACTTAACACCGGGGAGCTGTTTTTT,CASSVLLNTGELFF
TRBJ2-3,-,TRBD2,TRBV6-2/TRBV6-3,TGTGCCAGCAGTTTGACTAGCGGGAGCCGAAGGGTAGCCCAAACGCAGTATTTT,CASSLTSGSRRVAQTQYF
TRBJ2-7,many,-,TRBV28,TGTGCCAGCAGTTTAATCCAGGGACAAACCTACGAGCAGTACTTC,CASSLIQGQTYEQYF
TRBJ1-1,many,TRBD1,TRBV5-1,TGCGCCAGCAGCTTGGCCGCAGGGGGCCCGATCGATTACACTGAAGCTTTCTTT,CASSLAAGGPIDYTEAFF
TRBJ2-1,many,-,TRBV18,TGTGCCAGCTCACCACAAGGGGCCACAGGCAATGAGCAGTTCTTC,CASSPQGATGNEQFF
TRBJ2-6,few,-,TRBV13,TGTGCCAGCAGCCCCCCCAGGGCGGGTGGGGCCAACGTCCTGACTTTC,CASSPPRAGGANVLTF
TRBJ1-1,many,-,TRBV30,TGTGCCTGGAGGAAGTGGGGTTCTCAGGGCACTGAAGCTTTCTTT,CAWRKWGSQGTEAFF
TRBJ2-3,many,TRBD2,TRBV5-1,TGCGCCAGCAGCTTGGTTCCTAGCGGGGCTAGCACAGATACGCAGTATTTT,CASSLVPSGASTDTQYF
TRBJ2-4,-,-,TRBV5-1,TGCGCCAGCAGCGTGGACAGTCCTAGCCTAGCCAAAAACATTCAGTACTTC,CASSVDSPSLAKNIQYF
TRBJ2-2,many,-,TRBV13,TGTGCCAGCAGCTCCGCGCAGTGGGGGACCGGGGAGCTGTTTTTT,CASSSAQWGTGELFF
TRBJ1-1,many,TRBD1,TRBV28,TGTGCCAGCAGTTTACCGGGACAGGCTCTGTTCACTGAAGCTTTCTTT,CASSLPGQALFTEAFF
TRBJ1-1,-,-,TRBV20-1,TGCAGTGCTAGAGAGTTTACGACTGGGACTGAAGCTTTCTTT,CSAREFTTGTEAFF
TRBJ2-3,many,-,TRBV2,TGTGCCAGCATGGAGAGGGCCGGAGATACGCAGTATTTT,CASMERAGDTQYF
TRBJ2-1,many,-,TRBV20-1,TGCAGTGCTAGTTCTAGCGCTTTCAATGAGCAGTTCTTC,CSASSSAFNEQFF
TRBJ2-1,many,TRBD2,TRBV6-2/TRBV6-3,TGTGCCAGCAGTGAGACTCATTTAGCGGGAGGCCCTCTCCAGCAGTTCTTC,CASSETHLAGGPLQQFF
TRBJ1-4,-,-,TRBV11-2,TGTGCCAGCAGCTTAGGGGGCCGGAATAATGAAAAACTGTTTTTT,CASSLGGRNNEKLFF
TRBJ2-7,many,TRBD2,TRBV12-3/TRBV12-4,TGTGCCAGCAGTACATACTCCGGGACTAGCGGGAGGCCAGGCGAGCAGTACTTC,CASSTYSGTSGRPGEQYF
TRBJ2-7,many,TRBD2,TRBV6-5,TGTGCCAGCAGTTACAAGCGGGAGGGCCCCTACGAGCAGTACTTC,CASSYKREGPYEQYF
TRBJ2-5,many,-,TRBV27,TGTGCCAGCAGTTCCCACATGGAGACCCAGTACTTC,CASSSHMETQYF
TRBJ1-2,many,TRBD1,TRBV2,TGTGCCAGCAAAGAACTAGACAGGGTCTATGGCTACACCTTC,CASKELDRVYGYTF
TRBJ2-4,-,TRBD1,TRBV19,TGTGCCAGTAGTTCCCGGGACAGGGGGCTGGCCAAAAACATTCAGTACTTC,CASSSRDRGLAKNIQYF
TRBJ2-2,-,-,TRBV12-3/TRBV12-4,TGTGCCAGCAGTTTGTGGCTAGATTACTCCCGGGAGCTGTTTTTT,CASSLWLDYSRELFF
TRBJ2-5,many,-,TRBV6-6,TGTGCCAGCAGTTACTCGAGAAGGGCCAACCGAGAGACCCAGTACTTC,CASSYSRRANRETQYF
TRBJ2-7,-,TRBD2,TRBV29-1,TGCAGCGTCCCCGGTGGCGGGGGACTAGCGGGATCTTACGAGCAGTACTTC,CSVPGGGGLAGSYEQYF
TRBJ2-7,many,TRBD1,TRBV9,TGTGCCAGCAGCGTAGCGCAGGGGGCAGGCGAGCAGTACTTC,CASSVAQGAGEQYF
TRBJ2-3,many,-,TRBV27,TGTGCCAGCAGTCTCCCCTCAGGGCCAGATACGCAGTATTTT,CASSLPSGPDTQYF
TRBJ1-4,many,-,TRBV2,TGTGCCAGCAGTAGGACCGGCGGAGGAACTAATGAAAAACTGTTTTTT,CASSRTGGGTNEKLFF
TRBJ2-5,many,-,TRBV29-1,TGCAGCGTTGGGCAGGGCCAAGAGACCCAGTACTTC,CSVGQGQETQYF
TRBJ1-4,many,-,TRBV5-1,TGCGCCAGCAGCTTGGCGGGGGAGGATGAAAAACTGTTTTTT,CASSLAGEDEKLFF
TRBJ1-2,-,-,TRBV12-3/TRBV12-4,TGTGCCAGCAGTTTTGGACAGTACTATGGCTACACCTTC,CASSFGQYYGYTF
TRBJ1-6,-,-,TRBV6-2/TRBV6-3,TGTGCCAGCAGTTACTACCCGAATTCACCCCTCCACTTT,CASSYYPNSPLHF
TRBJ1-5,-,-,TRBV20-1,TGCAGTGCTAGAACAGGGTTTAGCAATCAGCCCCAGCATTTT,CSARTGFSNQPQHF
TRBJ2-5,many,-,TRBV5-1,TGCGCCAGCAGCTCCTGGGACACAGAGACCCAGTACTTC,CASSSWDTETQYF
TRBJ2-7,-,TRBD2,TRBV20-1,TGCGGTGCTATCCCCGGGAGGGCCCGGAGGGAGCAGTACTTC,CGAIPGRARREQYF
TRBJ2-1,many,TRBD2,TRBV7-8,TGTGCCAGCAGCGTATTCCCGGGACTAGCGGGAAATGAGCAGTTCTTC,CASSVFPGLAGNEQFF
TRBJ2-3,many,-,TRBV6-5,TGTGCCAGCAGTTACTCGAGAATTGAGCGGAGCACAGATACGCAGTATTTT,CASSYSRIERSTDTQYF
TRBJ2-3,-,TRBD2,TRBV29-1,TGCAGCGTTGAAATCTTAGCGGGACGGGCAGATACGCAGTATTTT,CSVEILAGRADTQYF
TRBJ1-5,many,-,TRBV3-1,TGTGCCAGCAGCCAAGCGGGAGGCAATCAGCCCCAGCATTTT,CASSQAGGNQPQHF
TRBJ2-7,-,-,TRBV9,TGTGCCAGCAGCGCCCCCGGGACATACAGCTCCTACGAGCAGTACTTC,CASSAPGTYSSYEQYF
TRBJ2-1,-,-,TRBV6-1,TGTGCCAGCAGTGCGGGGTGGGGGCCTCATGGGGATGAGCAGTTCTTC,CASSAGWGPHGDEQFF
TRBJ2-2,-,-,TRBV7-3,TGTGCCAGCAGCTCCTTACCGGGTCTCCCGCGGGAGCTGTTTTTT,CASSSLPGLPRELFF
TRBJ2-7,many,TRBD2,TRBV20-1,TGCAGTGCTTCTAGCGGGTCGACCTACGAGCAGTACTTC,CSASSGSTYEQYF
TRBJ1-2,few,-,TRBV6-2/TRBV6-3,TGTGCCAGCAGTTACGGCCGGAGGGACTATGGCTACACCTTC,CASSYGRRDYGYTF
TRBJ1-1,many,-,TRBV18,TGTGCCAGCTCAAACAGGGACACTGAAGCTTTCTTT,CASSNRDTEAFF
TRBJ2-7,many,-,TRBV6-5,TGTGCCAGCAGTTATCGGCAGGACTCCTACGAGCAGTACTTC,CASSYRQDSYEQYF
TRBJ1-5,many,TRBD1,TRBV12-3/TRBV12-4,TGTGCCAGCAGTTCAAGACAGGGCACTCAGCCCCAGCATTTT,CASSSRQGTQPQHF
TRBJ2-5,many,-,TRBV29-1,TGCAGCGTTGCTGGGGGGAGCGGTAGAGGAGAGACCCAGTACTTC,CSVAGGSGRGETQYF
TRBJ2-1,many,-,TRBV12-3/TRBV12-4,TGTGCCAGCAGTCCGTCACCGGGACAATACAATGAGCAGTTCTTC,CASSPSPGQYNEQFF
TRBJ2-7,many,TRBD1,TRBV28,TGTGCCAGCAGTTTATTTGACAGGGGAGGTTGGGACGAGCAGTACTTC,CASSLFDRGGWDEQYF
TRBJ2-1,-,TRBD2,TRBV6-1,TGTGCCAGCGGGAATAGGCGGGAGCTCCATGAGCAGTTCTTC,CASGNRRELHEQFF
TRBJ2-1,many,TRBD2,TRBV28,TGTGCCAGCAGTCCGACTAGCGGGGGCCTCTACAATGAGCAGTTCTTC,CASSPTSGGLYNEQFF
TRBJ2-3,few,TRBD1,TRBV24-1,TGTGCCACCAGTGATATGGACAGGCCGACGCAGTATTTT,CATSDMDRPTQYF
TRBJ2-4,few,TRBD1,TRBV12-3/TRBV12-4,TGTGCCAGCAGCTCATTATGGCGGACAGGCAAAAACATTCAGTACTTC,CASSSLWRTGKNIQYF
TRBJ1-4,few,TRBD1,TRBV6-2/TRBV6-3,TGTGCCAGCAGTGAAATAGGACAGGGGAATGAAAAACTGTTTTTT,CASSEIGQGNEKLFF